One sample yielded the 13 T cell receptor beta chains listed below, sequenced in a study of immune cell composition in non-small cell lung cancer. Sequenced by immunoSEQ multiplex PCR; TCRdb stores in-frame clones only, minus some. The table includes 2,200 or so clones, around 89% detected once. Sequencing input: lung tumor tissue. These receptors came from a human donor with non-small cell lung cancer.

V usage is TRBV7-8 and J usage is TRBJ2-1; TRBD1 agrees at 10 bases. Trimming took 5 bases from V and 4 from J; bases not matched to a gene: 2. The CDR3 is made up of 14 amino acids. Germline V gives CDR1 SGHVS, CDR2 FQNEAQ. CDR3 amino acids: CASSPGQGYNEQFF. As DNA, the CDR3 is TGTGCCAGCAGCCCGGGACAGGGGTACAATGAGCAGTTCTTC. The whole variable domain, remainder taken from reference TRBV7-8 and TRBJ2-1, is GAGVSQSPRYKVAKRGQDVALRCDPISGHVSLFWYQQALGQGPEFLTYFQNEAQLDKSGLPSDRFFAERPEGSVSTLKIQRTQQEDSAVYLCASSPGQGYNEQFFGPGTRLTVL.

CDR3 in DNA: TGCGCCAGCAGCTTGGGGGGACAGGGGGCTTATCAGCCCCAGCATTTT. Translating gives CASSLGGQGAYQPQHF. The chain uses TRBV5-1 and TRBJ1-5; the match to TRBD1 covers 12 bases. The CDR3 is 16 residues long. Germline V lookup: CDR1 SGHRS, CDR2 YFSETQ. Unmatched junction bases numbered 3, after V lost 0 bases and J lost 5 bases.

The chain carries TRBV7-8 and TRBJ1-4; D gene ambiguous. This CDR3 has 13 amino acids. Germline values: CDR1 SGHVS, CDR2 FQNEAQ. Trimming left V 4 bases short and J 6 bases short, with 9 bases between. The CDR3: CASSSHLDEKLFF. Here the CDR3 DNA reads TGTGCCAGCAGCTCGCACCTAGATGAAAAACTGTTTTTT.

The chain has TRBV6-1 and TRBJ1-2; perhaps TRBD1 as D (6 bases). The V and J ends lost 7 bases and 4 bases respectively, with 16 bases between them. This CDR3 has 14 residues. Germline CDR1 MNHNS, CDR2 SASEGT. CDR3 in DNA: TGTGCCAGCACCCAACAGGGCCTCATCTATGGCTACACCTTC. Its translation: CASTQQGLIYGYTF.

The chain joins TRBV4-3 to TRBJ1-2; no clear D. The CDR3 consists of 14 residues. The V and J ends lost 1 base and 7 bases respectively, with 13 bases between them. The germline V gene has CDR1 LGHNA and CDR2 YSLEER. In DNA, the CDR3 is TGCGCCAGCAGCCAAGCGGAGGGTGGGTTTGGCTACACCTTC. Translating gives CASSQAEGGFGYTF.

This clone was observed a few times. The chain carries TRBV15 and TRBJ1-6, with D tentatively TRBD1 (6 bases). There are 14 residues in the CDR3. V was trimmed by 11 bases and J by 7 bases, leaving 18 bases between them. Germline assignment: CDR1 LNHNV and CDR2 YYDKDF (reference sequence). CDR3 sequence reads: CAVRGGQSNSPLHF. The CDR3 DNA reads TGTGCCGTACGTGGAGGACAGAGCAATTCACCCCTCCACTTT.

The chain couples TRBV5-8 to TRBJ2-1; possibly TRBD2 for D (5 bases). CDR1 is SGHTS and CDR2 is YDEGEE in the germline V gene. V was shortened by 1 base and J by 10 bases, with 12 bases between the two germline ends. This CDR3 has 13 amino acids. This chain's CDR3 is CASSLLGVGEQFF. The CDR3 DNA is TGTGCCAGCAGCTTGCTCGGGGTAGGGGAGCAGTTCTTC.

The rearrangement uses TRBV14 and TRBJ1-2, with 9 bases matching TRBD1. V was clipped by 2 bases and J by 8 bases; unmatched bases: 9. The CDR3 spans 15 residues. Germline-derived CDR1 and CDR2 are SGHDN and FVKESK. CDR3 residues: CASSQLDRGSRGYTF. In DNA form, the CDR3 reads TGTGCCAGCAGCCAACTAGACAGGGGGTCGCGGGGCTACACCTTC.

The CDR3 DNA sequence: TGCACCAGCAGCCAAGATCGGGGACAGGCACGATATAGCAATCAGCCCCAGCATTTT. It specifies CTSSQDRGQARYSNQPQHF. This chain uses TRBV1 with TRBJ1-5; TRBD1 is the table's D call, not checked against the DNA. TRBV1 is noted as a pseudogene. CDR3 length equals 19 residues.

J is TRBJ2-7 and V is TRBV6-1; 9 bases map to TRBD1. The CDR3 length is 15 residues. Germline values: CDR1 MNHNS, CDR2 SASEGT. Trimming removed 3 bases from V and 2 bases from J; junction bases left unmatched: 5. Here the CDR3 reads CASSENRDRAYEQYF. The CDR3 DNA follows: TGTGCCAGCAGTGAGAACCGGGACAGGGCCTACGAGCAGTACTTC.

The rearrangement links TRBV10-3 to TRBJ1-3, with TRBD1 as a possible D gene (5 bases). V was cut by 5 bases and J by 0 bases, with 11 bases left in between. The CDR3 has 15 amino acids. Germline lookup yields CDR1 ENHRY and CDR2 SYGVKD. CDR3 sequence: CAISFDRDSGNTIYF. The CDR3 DNA follows: TGTGCCATCAGTTTCGACAGAGACTCTGGAAACACCATATATTTT.

This chain connects TRBV2 to TRBJ1-2, with D perhaps matching TRBD1 (5 bases). V lost 6 bases and J lost 1, with 12 bases in between. CDR3 size: 14 residues. In germline, CDR1 is SNHLY, CDR2 FYNNEI. CDR3 amino acids: CASRDPGGNYGYTF. The CDR3 DNA is TGTGCCAGCAGGGATCCGGGGGGTAACTATGGCTACACCTTC.

The chain carries TRBV11-1 and TRBJ2-1; 11 bases are shared with TRBD2. The CDR3 runs 15 residues. The germline V gene has CDR1 SGHAT and CDR2 FQDESV (reference sequence). The ends lost 7 bases at V and 8 bases at J; junction bases unmatched: 10. For the CDR3, the DNA is TGTGCCAGCAACATAGCGGGAGGGGGGGGCGATGAGCAGTTCTTC. This gives the protein CASNIAGGGGDEQFF.